Each of the 8 T cell receptor beta chains below was sequenced from the same sample in a study of shared clonotypes between healthy human individuals. Sequenced by immunoSEQ multiplex PCR; TCRdb stores in-frame clones only, minus some. The sample yields 100,000 to 120,000 clones, about 62% seen once. The sequencing input was memory CD8+ T cells sorted from blood. The subset denotes: CD45RO+ cells pooled with CCR7-negative TemRA cells. All receptors derive from a woman aged 25 to 39 in good health.

This clone ranks as medium-sized (0.01 to 0.1%). This chain joins TRBV21-1 and TRBJ1-5; the table's D call of TRBD1 was not tested on the DNA. TRBV21-1 is deemed a pseudogene. This CDR3 has 20 residues. The CDR3 is CASSFPGQGTKGEAGQPQHF. In nucleotides, the CDR3 is TGTGCCAGCAGCTTCCCGGGACAGGGGACCAAGGGGGAAGCGGGTCAGCCCCAGCATTTT.

The rearrangement joins TRBV5-1 to TRBJ2-7; the match to TRBD1 covers 9 bases. In germline, CDR1 is SGHRS, CDR2 YFSETQ. The CDR3 spans 15 residues. V shed 4 bases, J shed 5 bases, and the junction held 10 bases outside the gene matches. CDR3 DNA: TGCGCCAGCAGCGGGAAGGGGACAGGGTTCGACGAGCAGTACTTC. Amino acid sequence: CASSGKGTGFDEQYF.

With respect to this clone: This may be a read error: a much more frequent sequence differs by one nucleotide. The chain has TRBV4-2 and TRBJ1-2; D remains ambiguous. Germline lookup yields CDR1 LGHNA and CDR2 YNFKEQ. The CDR3 length is 11 residues. V dropped 1 base and J dropped 11 bases, with 8 bases sitting between them. As DNA, the CDR3 is TGTGCCAGCAGCCAAGGGTTATGGTACACCTTC. Its protein is CASSQGLWYTF.

DNA of the CDR3: TGCGCCAGCAGCTTGGGACTAGCGGGATACACAGATACGCAGTATTTT. Its protein is CASSLGLAGYTDTQYF. V is TRBV5-1 and J is TRBJ2-3; 11 bases line up with TRBD2. Germline CDR1 and CDR2: SGHRS and YFSETQ. Unmatched junction bases numbered 2, after V lost 0 bases and J lost 2 bases. This CDR3 is built from 16 residues.

This clone was counted only a few times. This chain links TRBV5-4 with TRBJ1-5; D is possibly TRBD1 (5 bases). Trimming pared 4 bases from V and 4 bases from J, leaving 18 bases between. Germline-derived CDR1 and CDR2 are SGHNT and YYREEE (reference sequence). This CDR3 spans 16 amino acids. The CDR3 spells CASSPRQIGSNQPQHF. CDR3 DNA sequence: TGTGCCAGCAGCCCACGACAGATCGGTAGTAATCAGCCCCAGCATTTT.

This clone was seen more than once but under ten times. The same CDR3 is also encoded by other DNA sequences in this sample. In nucleotides, the CDR3 is TGTGCCAGCAGCCTTACAGGGGGCGAAGTGGAAAAACTGTTTTTT. Protein product: CASSLTGGEVEKLFF. V and J are TRBV28 and TRBJ1-4; TRBD1 aligns across 9 bases. Germline CDR1 is MDHEN and CDR2 is SYDVKM. The V segment lost 6 bases and the J segment 8 bases; nucleotides outside the gene matches: 10. This CDR3 contains 15 residues.

V and J are TRBV6-5 and TRBJ2-7; the D is unclear. From germline, CDR1 is MNHEY and CDR2 SVGAGI. CDR3 size: 12 residues. V lost 8 bases and J lost 4, with 12 bases in between. CDR3 in DNA: TGTGCCAGCCCGAGCCTAGAGTACGAGCAGTACTTC. Its translation is CASPSLEYEQYF.

This clone was picked up many times. The chain is built from TRBV25-1 and TRBJ2-7; 9 bases agree with TRBD1. The CDR3 consists of 15 residues. Germline assignment: CDR1 MGHDK and CDR2 SYGVNS. V lost 4 bases and J lost 0; bases outside the gene matches: 4. The CDR3 DNA reads TGTGCCAGCAGTGGCGGACAGGGGTCCTCCTACGAGCAGTACTTC. This encodes CASSGGQGSSYEQYF.